Listed below are T cell receptor beta chains from one sample, sequenced in a study of blood T cell repertoires in COVID-19. Sequencing used immunoSEQ multiplex PCR; TCRdb keeps in-frame clones, though not all of them. The sample has approximately 170,000 clones, about 89% seen once. Sequenced material: PBMCs or T cells enriched from blood (not recorded which). The source of these receptors is a woman aged 18-29 years who had recovered from COVID-19. Each CDR3 is given with its conserved first and last residue. Each record gives: CDR3 protein, CDR3 DNA, V gene, D gene, J gene, clone size. D genes are given only for firm matches. Size is omitted from some rows. Given values are once, few, many or a class for expanded clones.

CDR3aa: CASSVGAGAPGVYEQYF
CDR3nt: TGTGCCAGCAGCGTCGGAGCGGGAGCCCCGGGGGTATACGAGCAGTACTTC
v_gene: TRBV9
d_gene: TRBD2
j_gene: TRBJ2-7
abundance: -

CDR3aa: CASSFSGTGGRGQYF
CDR3nt: TGTGCCAGCAGCTTCTCCGGGACAGGGGGCAGGGGGCAGTACTTC
v_gene: TRBV7-9
d_gene: TRBD1
j_gene: TRBJ2-7
abundance: once

CDR3aa: CASSRNPWSEDTQYF
CDR3nt: TGTGCCAGCAGCCGGAATCCGTGGAGTGAAGATACGCAGTATTTT
v_gene: TRBV3-1/TRBV3-2
d_gene: -
j_gene: TRBJ2-3
abundance: -

CDR3aa: CASSFYIGGHFYEQYF
CDR3nt: TGTGCCAGCAGTTTCTACATAGGGGGACATTTCTACGAGCAGTACTTC
v_gene: TRBV27
d_gene: -
j_gene: TRBJ2-7
abundance: -

CDR3aa: CASRRDSLWETQYF
CDR3nt: TGTGCCAGCAGGAGGGACTCCCTGTGGGAGACCCAGTACTTC
v_gene: TRBV7-9
d_gene: -
j_gene: TRBJ2-5
abundance: -

CDR3aa: CAWSVGQGRYNEQFF
CDR3nt: TGTGCCTGGAGTGTAGGACAGGGGCGATACAATGAGCAGTTCTTC
v_gene: TRBV30
d_gene: TRBD1
j_gene: TRBJ2-1
abundance: -

CDR3aa: CSATTGRGGYTF
CDR3nt: TGCAGCGCTACTACAGGGAGGGGCGGCTACACCTTC
v_gene: TRBV29-1
d_gene: -
j_gene: TRBJ1-2
abundance: few

CDR3aa: CASSPDRVGANVLTF
CDR3nt: TGCGCCAGCAGCCCCGACAGGGTTGGGGCCAACGTCCTGACTTTC
v_gene: TRBV5-1
d_gene: TRBD1
j_gene: TRBJ2-6
abundance: -

CDR3aa: CSASVMGVGSFF
CDR3nt: TGCAGTGCTAGTGTTATGGGAGTGGGGTCTTTCTTT
v_gene: TRBV20-1
d_gene: -
j_gene: TRBJ1-1
abundance: few

CDR3aa: CASSPYRGNTGELFF
CDR3nt: TGCGCCAGCAGTCCATACAGGGGGAACACCGGGGAGCTGTTTTTT
v_gene: TRBV5-1
d_gene: TRBD1
j_gene: TRBJ2-2
abundance: -

CDR3aa: CASSATSGETQYF
CDR3nt: TGTGCCAGCAGCGCTACTAGCGGAGAGACCCAGTACTTC
v_gene: TRBV5-6
d_gene: TRBD2
j_gene: TRBJ2-5
abundance: -

CDR3aa: CASSLTGADWEQYF
CDR3nt: TGTGCCAGCAGCCTGACAGGGGCCGACTGGGAGCAGTACTTC
v_gene: TRBV7-9
d_gene: TRBD1
j_gene: TRBJ2-7
abundance: -

CDR3aa: CAISGGRRADTQYF
CDR3nt: TGTGCCATCAGCGGCGGGAGACGCGCAGATACGCAGTATTTT
v_gene: TRBV10-3
d_gene: TRBD2
j_gene: TRBJ2-3
abundance: -

CDR3aa: CASSPGHMQETQYF
CDR3nt: TGTGCCAGCAGTCCTGGACACATGCAAGAGACCCAGTACTTC
v_gene: TRBV2
d_gene: -
j_gene: TRBJ2-5
abundance: -

CDR3aa: CSARARGEQYF
CDR3nt: TGCAGTGCTAGGGCCAGGGGAGAGCAGTACTTC
v_gene: TRBV20-1
d_gene: -
j_gene: TRBJ2-7
abundance: -

CDR3aa: CASSLIQGADYGYTF
CDR3nt: TGCGCCAGCAGCCTCATACAGGGGGCCGACTATGGCTACACCTTC
v_gene: TRBV4-1
d_gene: TRBD1
j_gene: TRBJ1-2
abundance: -

CDR3aa: CATSALSKGQGVNQPQHF
CDR3nt: TGTGCCACCAGTGCCCTCTCAAAGGGACAGGGGGTCAATCAGCCCCAGCATTTT
v_gene: TRBV24-1
d_gene: TRBD1
j_gene: TRBJ1-5
abundance: -

CDR3aa: CASSANRGPNYGYTF
CDR3nt: TGTGCCAGCAGCGCAAACAGGGGCCCCAACTATGGCTACACCTTC
v_gene: TRBV7-9
d_gene: TRBD1
j_gene: TRBJ1-2
abundance: -

CDR3aa: CASRLAGISGANVLTF
CDR3nt: TGTGCCAGCAGACTAGCGGGGATCTCTGGGGCCAACGTCCTGACTTTC
v_gene: TRBV14
d_gene: TRBD2
j_gene: TRBJ2-6
abundance: -

CDR3aa: CASSYSSDTQYF
CDR3nt: TGTGCCAGCAGTTACTCGTCGGATACGCAGTATTTT
v_gene: TRBV6-5
d_gene: -
j_gene: TRBJ2-3
abundance: -

CDR3aa: CAISGPGQRLAGGPVHYF
CDR3nt: TGTGCCATCAGTGGGCCGGGACAGAGACTAGCGGGAGGGCCGGTTCATTACTTC
v_gene: TRBV10-3
d_gene: TRBD2
j_gene: TRBJ2-5
abundance: once

CDR3aa: CASSLSGNIPYYEQYF
CDR3nt: TGTGCCAGCAGTTTAAGCGGGAATATCCCGTACTACGAGCAGTACTTC
v_gene: TRBV28
d_gene: TRBD2
j_gene: TRBJ2-7
abundance: once

CDR3aa: CASSVRLAASSYEQYF
CDR3nt: TGTGCCAGCTCTGTTCGGCTAGCGGCCAGCTCCTACGAGCAGTACTTC
v_gene: TRBV7-3
d_gene: TRBD2
j_gene: TRBJ2-7
abundance: -

CDR3aa: CASSYSGVSYEQYF
CDR3nt: TGTGCCAGCAGTTATAGCGGGGTCTCCTACGAGCAGTACTTC
v_gene: TRBV7-9
d_gene: TRBD2
j_gene: TRBJ2-7
abundance: -

CDR3aa: CASRLPGQLYGYTF
CDR3nt: TGTGCCAGCAGACTACCGGGACAGCTCTATGGCTACACCTTC
v_gene: TRBV2
d_gene: TRBD1
j_gene: TRBJ1-2
abundance: -

CDR3aa: CASTKPGGTPEAFF
CDR3nt: TGTGCCAGCACTAAACCCGGCGGGACCCCTGAAGCTTTCTTT
v_gene: TRBV5-6
d_gene: -
j_gene: TRBJ1-1
abundance: -

CDR3aa: CASSQLGSTYNEQFF
CDR3nt: TGTGCCAGCAGCCAACTAGGAAGTACCTACAATGAGCAGTTCTTC
v_gene: TRBV13
d_gene: -
j_gene: TRBJ2-1
abundance: -

CDR3aa: CASSQVVAGGSTGELFF
CDR3nt: TGCGCCAGCAGCCAAGTTGTAGCGGGAGGCTCCACCGGGGAGCTGTTTTTT
v_gene: TRBV4-3
d_gene: TRBD2
j_gene: TRBJ2-2
abundance: -

CDR3aa: CASSLGLANLQETQYF
CDR3nt: TGTGCCAGCAGCTTGGGCCTAGCCAATTTACAAGAGACCCAGTACTTC
v_gene: TRBV5-4
d_gene: -
j_gene: TRBJ2-5
abundance: -

CDR3aa: CAITAQGASGNTIYF
CDR3nt: TGTGCCATCACCGCACAGGGGGCGTCTGGAAACACCATATATTTT
v_gene: TRBV10-3
d_gene: TRBD1
j_gene: TRBJ1-3
abundance: -

CDR3aa: CASSDSLLYGVPGGEAFF
CDR3nt: TGTGCCAGCTCGGATTCACTACTGTACGGGGTCCCGGGAGGTGAAGCTTTCTTT
v_gene: TRBV18
d_gene: -
j_gene: TRBJ1-1
abundance: -

CDR3aa: CASSTGGYEQFF
CDR3nt: TGTGCCAGCAGCACAGGGGGGTATGAGCAGTTCTTC
v_gene: TRBV9
d_gene: TRBD1
j_gene: TRBJ2-1
abundance: -

CDR3aa: CASSLGGNSYNEQFF
CDR3nt: TGTGCCAGCAGCTTAGGCGGGAACTCCTACAATGAGCAGTTCTTC
v_gene: TRBV11-2
d_gene: -
j_gene: TRBJ2-1
abundance: -

CDR3aa: CASSISRSGSSYEQYF
CDR3nt: TGTGCCAGTAGTATTTCCCGGAGCGGTTCCTCCTACGAGCAGTACTTC
v_gene: TRBV19
d_gene: -
j_gene: TRBJ2-7
abundance: few

CDR3aa: CASSQGTGSYEQYF
CDR3nt: TGTGCCAGCAGCCAAGGGACAGGTTCCTACGAGCAGTACTTC
v_gene: TRBV3-1/TRBV3-2
d_gene: TRBD1
j_gene: TRBJ2-7
abundance: -

CDR3aa: CATSGGTEAFF
CDR3nt: TGCGCCACCTCGGGGGGTACTGAAGCTTTCTTT
v_gene: TRBV5-1
d_gene: -
j_gene: TRBJ1-1
abundance: -

CDR3aa: CASSSISGRNNEQFF
CDR3nt: TGTGCCAGCAGCTCAATCAGCGGGAGGAACAATGAGCAGTTCTTC
v_gene: TRBV5-4
d_gene: TRBD2
j_gene: TRBJ2-1
abundance: -

CDR3aa: CASSQWKEPGHIF
CDR3nt: TGCGCCAGCAGTCAATGGAAAGAACCGGGACACATCTTT
v_gene: TRBV23-1
d_gene: -
j_gene: TRBJ1-3
abundance: -

CDR3aa: CASSLDRAGVYEQYF
CDR3nt: TGTGCCAGCAGCTTGGATAGGGCAGGGGTGTACGAGCAGTACTTC
v_gene: TRBV5-4
d_gene: -
j_gene: TRBJ2-7
abundance: -

CDR3aa: CASSLVGGYEQYF
CDR3nt: TGCGCCAGCAGCCTCGTTGGAGGTTACGAGCAGTACTTC
v_gene: TRBV4-1
d_gene: -
j_gene: TRBJ2-7
abundance: -

CDR3aa: CASRVGTASYNEQFF
CDR3nt: TGTGCCAGCAGGGTCGGGACAGCCTCCTACAATGAGCAGTTCTTC
v_gene: TRBV27
d_gene: TRBD1
j_gene: TRBJ2-1
abundance: -

CDR3aa: CAQQRETSYNEQFF
CDR3nt: TGTGCCCAACAGCGGGAGACCTCCTACAATGAGCAGTTCTTC
v_gene: TRBV30
d_gene: TRBD2
j_gene: TRBJ2-1
abundance: -

CDR3aa: CASGDRVNTEAFF
CDR3nt: TGTGCCAGTGGTGACAGGGTGAACACTGAAGCTTTCTTT
v_gene: TRBV6-1
d_gene: TRBD1
j_gene: TRBJ1-1
abundance: -

CDR3aa: CASSQQATSTDTQYF
CDR3nt: TGCGCCAGCAGCCAACAGGCAACTAGCACAGATACGCAGTATTTT
v_gene: TRBV4-1
d_gene: -
j_gene: TRBJ2-3
abundance: once